The rows below give T cell receptor beta chains drawn from one sample of a study of early T cells in non-severe SARS-CoV-2 infection. TCRdb reprocessed the 5' RACE reads with MiXCR, giving one entry per CDR3 protein. Among about 40,000 distinct CDR3 sequences, roughly 4.7% were seen once, and the ten largest hold roughly 5%. Source material: whole blood. The receptors originated from an adult who was a healthcare worker with PCR-confirmed SARS-CoV-2 infection or an uninfected control (not recorded which). Both conserved end residues are part of each CDR3. Fields, in order: J gene, clone size, V gene, D gene, CDR3 protein, CDR3 DNA. The D gene is left open where the match is weak. A row's size may be missing; if present it is once, few, many or a size class.

j_call: TRBJ1-2; clone_size: many; v_call: TRBV6-1; d_call: TRBD1; cdr3_aa: CATTGGAYYGYTF; cdr3_nt: TGTGCCACCACAGGGGGCGCCTACTATGGCTACACCTTC
j_call: TRBJ2-1; clone_size: many; v_call: TRBV6-5; d_call: TRBD2; cdr3_aa: CASSTRLAGGEQFF; cdr3_nt: TGTGCCAGCAGTACAAGACTAGCGGGGGGGGAGCAGTTCTTC
j_call: TRBJ1-4; clone_size: many; v_call: TRBV6-6; d_call: TRBD1; cdr3_aa: CASSRTGVRKKLFF; cdr3_nt: TGTGCCAGCAGTCGGACAGGGGTTAGGAAAAAACTGTTTTTT
j_call: TRBJ1-5; clone_size: many; v_call: TRBV6-1; d_call: TRBD1; cdr3_aa: CAVPTGSGNQPQHF; cdr3_nt: TGTGCCGTCCCGACAGGGAGCGGAAATCAGCCCCAGCATTTT
j_call: TRBJ2-2; clone_size: few; v_call: TRBV15; d_call: -; cdr3_aa: CATSRDVGGGELFF; cdr3_nt: TGTGCCACCAGCAGAGATGTGGGAGGCGGGGAGCTGTTTTTT
j_call: TRBJ1-5; clone_size: few; v_call: TRBV18; d_call: TRBD1; cdr3_aa: CASSLGQGDVAQHF; cdr3_nt: TGTGCCAGCTCATTAGGACAGGGGGACGTAGCCCAGCATTTT
j_call: TRBJ1-5; clone_size: many; v_call: TRBV18; d_call: -; cdr3_aa: CASSTGNQPQHF; cdr3_nt: TGTGCCAGCTCCACGGGCAATCAGCCCCAGCATTTT
j_call: TRBJ2-3; clone_size: many; v_call: TRBV29-1; d_call: TRBD2; cdr3_aa: CSVKREGRTDTQYF; cdr3_nt: TGCAGCGTTAAGCGGGAGGGTAGGACAGATACGCAGTATTTT
j_call: TRBJ2-3; clone_size: many; v_call: TRBV11-1; d_call: TRBD1; cdr3_aa: CASSSRQGSIHTQYF; cdr3_nt: TGTGCCAGCAGCTCTAGACAGGGCTCGATCCATACGCAGTATTTT
j_call: TRBJ2-3; clone_size: many; v_call: TRBV9; d_call: -; cdr3_aa: CASSVAAGSKDTQYF; cdr3_nt: TGTGCCAGCAGCGTAGCTGCGGGTTCTAAGGATACGCAGTATTTT
j_call: TRBJ1-1; clone_size: few; v_call: TRBV6-5; d_call: TRBD1; cdr3_aa: CASSYRDREAFF; cdr3_nt: TGTGCCAGCAGTTACAGGGACAGGGAAGCTTTCTTT
j_call: TRBJ2-1; clone_size: -; v_call: TRBV28; d_call: TRBD1; cdr3_aa: CASSPRTGANYNEQFF; cdr3_nt: TGTGCCAGCAGCCCGAGGACAGGAGCCAACTACAATGAGCAGTTCTTC
j_call: TRBJ2-3; clone_size: many; v_call: TRBV6-1; d_call: TRBD2; cdr3_aa: CASSATSGSADTQYF; cdr3_nt: TGTGCCAGCAGTGCGACTAGCGGGAGTGCAGATACGCAGTATTTT
j_call: TRBJ1-1; clone_size: many; v_call: TRBV27; d_call: -; cdr3_aa: CASSKGTTNALVYTEAFF; cdr3_nt: TGTGCCAGCAGTAAGGGGACCACCAATGCTCTAGTCTACACTGAAGCTTTCTTT
j_call: TRBJ2-5; clone_size: many; v_call: TRBV20-1; d_call: TRBD1; cdr3_aa: CSARIPTGKETQYF; cdr3_nt: TGCAGTGCTAGAATACCGACAGGGAAGGAGACCCAGTACTTC
j_call: TRBJ2-1; clone_size: -; v_call: TRBV5-1; d_call: -; cdr3_aa: CASRPSGTQNFNEQFF; cdr3_nt: TGCGCCAGCAGGCCTTCCGGGACACAAAACTTCAATGAGCAGTTCTTC
j_call: TRBJ1-3; clone_size: many; v_call: TRBV18; d_call: TRBD1; cdr3_aa: CASSPRDSLGNTIYF; cdr3_nt: TGTGCCAGCTCACCCAGGGACAGCCTCGGAAACACCATATATTTT
j_call: TRBJ2-2; clone_size: many; v_call: TRBV7-3; d_call: -; cdr3_aa: CASSLTGTWSPGELFF; cdr3_nt: TGTGCCAGCAGCTTAACCGGGACATGGAGCCCCGGGGAGCTGTTTTTT
j_call: TRBJ2-5; clone_size: -; v_call: TRBV7-8; d_call: TRBD2; cdr3_aa: CASSLESSGGFETQYF; cdr3_nt: TGTGCCAGCAGCTTAGAGTCTAGCGGGGGATTTGAGACCCAGTACTTC
j_call: TRBJ1-6; clone_size: many; v_call: TRBV20-1; d_call: TRBD1; cdr3_aa: CSATGGPKSPLHF; cdr3_nt: TGCAGTGCTACAGGGGGCCCCAAATCACCCCTCCACTTT
j_call: TRBJ1-1; clone_size: many; v_call: TRBV12-3/TRBV12-4; d_call: TRBD1; cdr3_aa: CASSLWGQGVTEAFF; cdr3_nt: TGTGCCAGCAGTTTATGGGGACAGGGGGTTACTGAAGCTTTCTTT
j_call: TRBJ2-7; clone_size: many; v_call: TRBV14; d_call: TRBD2; cdr3_aa: CASSPLEGLAGGLREQYF; cdr3_nt: TGTGCCAGCAGCCCCCTAGAAGGACTAGCGGGGGGGCTCCGCGAGCAGTACTTC
j_call: TRBJ2-5; clone_size: many; v_call: TRBV7-3; d_call: TRBD2; cdr3_aa: CASSPLGGETQYF; cdr3_nt: TGTGCCAGCAGCCCCCTGGGAGGGGAGACCCAGTACTTC
j_call: TRBJ1-5; clone_size: many; v_call: TRBV11-2; d_call: -; cdr3_aa: CASSSIDQPQHF; cdr3_nt: TGTGCCAGCAGCTCCATCGATCAGCCCCAGCATTTT
j_call: TRBJ2-3; clone_size: many; v_call: TRBV29-1; d_call: TRBD2; cdr3_aa: CSVGVSASGPDTQYF; cdr3_nt: TGCAGCGTTGGGGTCTCGGCTAGCGGACCAGATACGCAGTATTTT
j_call: TRBJ2-3; clone_size: few; v_call: TRBV7-2; d_call: -; cdr3_aa: CASSFALLADTQYF; cdr3_nt: TGTGCCAGCAGCTTTGCCCTCCTGGCGGATACGCAGTATTTT
j_call: TRBJ2-7; clone_size: many; v_call: TRBV19; d_call: -; cdr3_aa: CASSIGRGESYEQYF; cdr3_nt: TGTGCCAGTAGTATAGGGAGGGGAGAGTCCTACGAGCAGTACTTC
j_call: TRBJ2-2; clone_size: -; v_call: TRBV7-9; d_call: -; cdr3_aa: CASSLGTFTGELFF; cdr3_nt: TGTGCCAGCAGCTTAGGTACCTTCACCGGGGAGCTGTTTTTT
j_call: TRBJ2-1; clone_size: few; v_call: TRBV12-3/TRBV12-4; d_call: TRBD2; cdr3_aa: CASSLGTSGGAGKQFF; cdr3_nt: TGTGCCAGCAGTTTAGGCACTAGCGGGGGGGCCGGAAAGCAGTTCTTC
j_call: TRBJ1-6; clone_size: many; v_call: TRBV27; d_call: -; cdr3_aa: CASSALTRTDSPLHF; cdr3_nt: TGTGCCAGCAGTGCTTTGACAAGGACAGATTCACCCCTCCACTTT
j_call: TRBJ1-4; clone_size: many; v_call: TRBV6-5; d_call: -; cdr3_aa: CASSYSFRQGSEKLFF; cdr3_nt: TGTGCCAGCAGTTACTCGTTCCGGCAGGGATCTGAAAAACTGTTTTTT
j_call: TRBJ2-1; clone_size: -; v_call: TRBV7-2; d_call: -; cdr3_aa: CASSSRGLNEQFF; cdr3_nt: TGTGCCAGCAGCTCCCGGGGCCTAAATGAGCAGTTCTTC
j_call: TRBJ2-3; clone_size: many; v_call: TRBV4-2; d_call: -; cdr3_aa: CASSQDPPDTQYF; cdr3_nt: TGTGCCAGCAGCCAAGATCCCCCGGATACGCAGTATTTT
j_call: TRBJ1-5; clone_size: many; v_call: TRBV28; d_call: -; cdr3_aa: CASTREYSNQPQHF; cdr3_nt: TGTGCCAGCACCCGCGAGTATAGCAATCAGCCCCAGCATTTT
j_call: TRBJ2-3; clone_size: many; v_call: TRBV5-1; d_call: -; cdr3_aa: CASSWMDSDRDTQYF; cdr3_nt: TGCGCCAGCAGCTGGATGGACAGTGATAGGGATACGCAGTATTTT
j_call: TRBJ1-5; clone_size: many; v_call: TRBV27; d_call: -; cdr3_aa: CASSFQGRSNQPQHF; cdr3_nt: TGTGCCAGCAGTTTCCAGGGAAGGAGCAATCAGCCCCAGCATTTT
j_call: TRBJ2-5; clone_size: -; v_call: TRBV2; d_call: TRBD2; cdr3_aa: CASRERTSGQETQYF; cdr3_nt: TGTGCCAGCAGAGAGAGGACTAGCGGGCAAGAGACCCAGTACTTC
j_call: TRBJ2-7; clone_size: medium-sized; v_call: TRBV29-1; d_call: -; cdr3_aa: CSVGPNPDEQYF; cdr3_nt: TGCAGCGTCGGACCCAATCCTGACGAGCAGTACTTC
j_call: TRBJ2-5; clone_size: -; v_call: TRBV12-3/TRBV12-4; d_call: -; cdr3_aa: CASSLTEGETQYF; cdr3_nt: TGTGCCAGCAGTTTAACAGAAGGGGAGACCCAGTACTTC
j_call: TRBJ2-5; clone_size: few; v_call: TRBV7-9; d_call: TRBD2; cdr3_aa: CASNPSRDYLQETQYF; cdr3_nt: TGTGCCAGCAACCCATCAAGGGACTACCTACAAGAGACCCAGTACTTC
j_call: TRBJ2-2; clone_size: -; v_call: TRBV7-3; d_call: TRBD1; cdr3_aa: CASSSRSSGTGANTGELFF; cdr3_nt: TGTGCCAGCAGCTCTCGATCATCCGGTACAGGGGCGAACACCGGGGAGCTGTTTTTT
j_call: TRBJ2-2; clone_size: few; v_call: TRBV19; d_call: -; cdr3_aa: CASSIDARVSGTGELFF; cdr3_nt: TGTGCCAGTAGTATAGACGCTAGGGTGTCCGGCACCGGGGAGCTGTTTTTT
j_call: TRBJ2-7; clone_size: -; v_call: TRBV12-3/TRBV12-4; d_call: -; cdr3_aa: CASSAVTPAQGEQYF; cdr3_nt: TGTGCCAGCAGTGCTGTTACGCCCGCCCAGGGCGAGCAGTACTTC
j_call: TRBJ2-7; clone_size: -; v_call: TRBV5-5; d_call: -; cdr3_aa: CASSPSPDGSYEQYF; cdr3_nt: TGTGCCAGCAGCCCAAGTCCGGACGGATCCTACGAGCAGTACTTC
j_call: TRBJ2-3; clone_size: -; v_call: TRBV7-9; d_call: -; cdr3_aa: CVSSSGEDTQYF; cdr3_nt: TGTGTCAGTTCTTCAGGGGAAGATACGCAGTATTTT
j_call: TRBJ1-1; clone_size: few; v_call: TRBV11-2; d_call: -; cdr3_aa: CASSTQADTEAFF; cdr3_nt: TGTGCCAGCAGCACCCAAGCGGACACTGAAGCTTTCTTT
j_call: TRBJ2-2; clone_size: few; v_call: TRBV2; d_call: -; cdr3_aa: CASSEDYTGELFF; cdr3_nt: TGTGCCAGCAGTGAGGACTACACCGGGGAGCTGTTTTTT
j_call: TRBJ2-7; clone_size: many; v_call: TRBV19; d_call: -; cdr3_aa: CASSITSGWYEQYF; cdr3_nt: TGTGCCAGTAGTATAACCAGCGGATGGTACGAGCAGTACTTC
j_call: TRBJ2-3; clone_size: -; v_call: TRBV2; d_call: -; cdr3_aa: CASSGISDTQYF; cdr3_nt: TGTGCCAGCAGTGGGATTTCAGATACGCAGTATTTT
j_call: TRBJ1-4; clone_size: medium-sized; v_call: TRBV6-1; d_call: -; cdr3_aa: CASSESTFATNEKLFF; cdr3_nt: TGTGCCAGCAGTGAATCGACGTTTGCAACTAATGAAAAACTGTTTTTT
j_call: TRBJ2-7; clone_size: many; v_call: TRBV9; d_call: -; cdr3_aa: CASSSGTLPYEQYF; cdr3_nt: TGTGCCAGCTCCTCAGGGACCCTCCCCTACGAGCAGTACTTC
j_call: TRBJ2-6; clone_size: few; v_call: TRBV11-2; d_call: -; cdr3_aa: CASSFLESHQPGANVLTF; cdr3_nt: TGTGCCAGCAGCTTTTTGGAAAGTCACCAGCCTGGGGCCAACGTCCTGACTTTC
j_call: TRBJ2-5; clone_size: medium-sized; v_call: TRBV4-1; d_call: -; cdr3_aa: CASSQVEGRRETQYF; cdr3_nt: TGCGCCAGCAGCCAAGTCGAGGGAAGGAGAGAGACCCAGTACTTC
j_call: TRBJ1-3; clone_size: many; v_call: TRBV11-3; d_call: -; cdr3_aa: CASSLSSGNTIYF; cdr3_nt: TGTGCCAGCAGCCTTTCCAGCGGAAACACCATATATTTT
j_call: TRBJ2-7; clone_size: many; v_call: TRBV11-2; d_call: TRBD1; cdr3_aa: CASSPPGQSYEQYF; cdr3_nt: TGTGCCAGCAGCCCTCCGGGACAGTCCTACGAGCAGTACTTC